This passage covers 32 T cell receptor beta chains from one sample sequenced in a study of T cell responses to AZD1222 COVID-19 vaccine. Clones were sequenced by immunoSEQ multiplex PCR, and TCRdb holds only the in-frame ones, with some missing. Of about 94,000 clones listed, 85% are singletons. The input for sequencing was peripheral blood, taken 28 days after the second AZD1222 dose. Source of these receptors: an adult who received the AZD1222 COVID-19 vaccine.

The chain combines TRBV12-5 with TRBJ2-7; 9 bases fit TRBD1. Trimming at V came to 3 bases and at J to 9 bases, leaving 9 bases not matched to a gene. CDR3 length equals 14 residues. Germline V gene lookup returns CDR1 LGHNT and CDR2 FRNRAP. CDR3 in DNA: TGTGCTAGTGGTTTCCCTGGGACAGGGCCAGGGCAGTACTTC. This encodes CASGFPGTGPGQYF.

The chain uses TRBV7-9 and TRBJ1-1, with TRBD1 matching 7 bases. CDR3 length equals 14 residues. The V gene's germline CDR1 is SEHNR and CDR2 FQNEAQ (reference sequence). The V segment lost 5 bases and the J segment 3 bases; nucleotides outside the gene matches: 6. CDR3 residues: CASSPGGSDTEAFF. DNA for the CDR3: TGTGCCAGCAGCCCAGGGGGTTCGGACACTGAAGCTTTCTTT.

The chain couples TRBV9 to TRBJ1-1, with D hard to call. Germline V gene sequence: CDR1 SGDLS, CDR2 YYNGEE. The CDR3 totals 14 residues. Between the trimmed V and J ends, which lost 4 bases and 1 base, there was a span of 11 bases. The CDR3 DNA sequence: TGTGCCAGCAGCCTACGGTTCGGGAACACTGAAGCTTTCTTT. It codes for CASSLRFGNTEAFF.

V gene TRBV7-3 combines with J gene TRBJ1-1; D is perhaps TRBD1 (5 bases). V was pared by 2 bases and J by 2 bases, with 18 bases between. Germline V gene sequence: CDR1 SGHTA, CDR2 FQGTGA. The CDR3 runs to 17 residues. CDR3 DNA: TGTGCCAGCAGCTTATTAGGAGGGGCAGGCGGCAACACTGAAGCTTTCTTT. Protein product: CASSLLGGAGGNTEAFF. The variable domain in full, with the rest retrieved from reference TRBV7-3 and TRBJ1-1, is GAGVSQTPSNKVTEKGKYVELRCDPISGHTALYWYRQSLGQGPEFLIYFQGTGAADDSGLPNDRFFAVRPEGSVSTLKIQRTERGDSAVYLCASSLLGGAGGNTEAFFGQGTRLTVV.

The chain combines TRBV28 with TRBJ2-5; 9 positions agree with TRBD2. V dropped 4 bases and J dropped 1; count of bases not matched to a gene: 7. The germline V gene has CDR1 MDHEN and CDR2 SYDVKM. This CDR3 has 16 residues. CDR3 protein: CASSSIAGVIQETQYF. CDR3 DNA sequence: TGTGCCAGCAGTTCAATAGCGGGGGTCATCCAAGAGACCCAGTACTTC.

This clone was found once. The chain uses TRBV7-8 and TRBJ2-1, with 9 bases matching TRBD2. Per the germline V gene, CDR1 is SGHVS and CDR2 is FQNEAQ. CDR3 length equals 17 residues. V was clipped by 1 base and J by 3 bases; unmatched bases: 7. DNA for the CDR3: TGTGCCAGCAGCTTAGGTATAGGCGGGGGGGACTACAATGAGCAGTTCTTC. Translation: CASSLGIGGGDYNEQFF.

This chain uses TRBV2 with TRBJ1-1, with TRBD1 as a possible D gene (6 bases). V was pared by 6 bases and J by 4 bases, with 18 bases between. The CDR3 loop spans 15 amino acids. Germline assignment: CDR1 SNHLY and CDR2 FYNNEI. CDR3 DNA sequence: TGTGCCAGCAGCGCGACACAGGGTGGGTCCACTGAAGCTTTCTTT. Protein sequence: CASSATQGGSTEAFF.

The rearrangement joins TRBV19 to TRBJ2-7; TRBD2 aligns across 15 bases. The CDR3 is 18 amino acids. Germline V gene data show CDR1 as LNHDA and CDR2 as SQIVND (reference sequence). The trim removed 5 bases at V and 1 base at J, leaving 9 bases unmatched. The CDR3 sequence is CASSETGLAGGGSYEQYF. The CDR3 DNA reads as TGTGCCAGTAGTGAAACGGGACTAGCGGGAGGAGGGTCCTACGAGCAGTACTTC.

The chain has TRBV27 and TRBJ1-5; no definite D call. Germline loops: CDR1 MNHEY, CDR2 SMNVEV (reference sequence). Trimming shortened V by 5 bases and J by 2 bases, and 10 bases separated the two germline ends. This CDR3 contains 14 residues. This chain's CDR3 is CASSGSLGNQPQHF. Written as DNA, the CDR3 is TGTGCCAGCAGTGGGAGTTTGGGCAATCAGCCCCAGCATTTT.

The rearrangement links TRBV3-1 (or the pseudogene TRBV3-2) to TRBJ2-1; 9 nucleotides match TRBD2. CDR1 is LGHDT, CDR2 YNNKEL, per germline (reference sequence). The CDR3 loop spans 16 amino acids. The V and J ends lost 1 base and 2 bases, in that order; junction bases with no gene match: 3. The CDR3 nucleotides are TGTGCCAGCAGCCAAGTAGCGGGGGTACCCTACAATGAGCAGTTCTTC. Translating it yields CASSQVAGVPYNEQFF.

The rearrangement uses TRBV15 and TRBJ2-7; 10 nucleotides line up with TRBD1. Germline values: CDR1 LNHNV, CDR2 YYDKDF (reference sequence). The CDR3 is 16 amino acids. Trimming took 5 bases from V and 7 from J; bases not matched to a gene: 14. This CDR3 reads CATSVTPGQGRKEQYF. The CDR3 bases are TGTGCCACCAGCGTCACACCGGGACAGGGGAGAAAGGAGCAGTACTTC.

The chain carries TRBV28 and TRBJ2-7; a weak D match, TRBD1 (6 bases). V dropped 5 bases and J dropped 6 bases, with 11 bases sitting between them. Germline loops: CDR1 MDHEN, CDR2 SYDVKM. The CDR3 spans 12 residues. Here the CDR3 DNA reads TGTGCCAGCAGTACGGACAGCTTCGAGCAGTACTTC. This sequence encodes CASSTDSFEQYF.

The V and J genes are TRBV27 and TRBJ2-5; TRBD2 matches at 11 bases. The CDR3 length is 16 residues. J lost 5 bases, V lost 0 bases, and 5 bases had no gene match. Germline loops: CDR1 MNHEY, CDR2 SMNVEV (reference sequence). DNA for the CDR3: TGTGCCAGCAGTTTATCTTGGGCTAGCGGGGGGGAGACCCAGTACTTC. Translation: CASSLSWASGGETQYF.

The CDR3: CASSALGLATYNEQFF. The CDR3 DNA follows: TGTGCCAGCAGCGCCTTGGGACTAGCCACCTACAATGAGCAGTTCTTC. The genes are TRBV9 and TRBJ2-1; 9 bases are shared with TRBD2. V shed 3 bases and J 2 bases; nucleotides not matched to a gene: 6. The V gene's germline CDR1 is SGDLS and CDR2 YYNGEE. CDR3 length equals 16 residues.

This clone was recorded a few times. The chain employs TRBV20-1 and TRBJ2-7; maybe TRBD1 (5 bases). The CDR3 covers 11 residues. V lost 6 bases to trimming and J lost 3 bases, with 9 bases between them. The V gene's germline CDR1 is DFQATT and CDR2 SNEGSKA (reference sequence). The CDR3 loop reads CSARQLYEQYF. CDR3 nucleotide sequence: TGCAGTGCGCGACAGCTCTACGAGCAGTACTTC.

V usage is TRBV18 and J usage is TRBJ2-5; 10 bases are shared with TRBD2. CDR1 KGHSH and CDR2 LQKENI come from the germline V gene. The CDR3 runs to 15 residues. J was trimmed by 1 base and V by 1 base; bases with no gene match: 0. The CDR3 protein is CASSPRTSGQETQYF. The CDR3 DNA reads as TGTGCCAGCTCACCACGGACTAGCGGCCAAGAGACCCAGTACTTC.

The chain links TRBV5-5 to TRBJ1-2; 8 bases are a match to TRBD1. The CDR3 is made up of 13 amino acids. CDR1 is SGHKS and CDR2 is YYEKEE in the germline V gene (reference sequence). Germline trimming cut 4 bases from V and 6 bases from J; bases unmatched to any gene: 5. The CDR3 sequence: CASSEDREHGYTF. The CDR3 nucleotides read TGTGCCAGCAGCGAGGACAGGGAGCATGGCTACACCTTC.

The gene calls are TRBV6-2 or TRBV6-3 and TRBJ1-5; no definite D call. V gave up 4 bases and J gave up 5 bases, with 6 bases separating them. The CDR3 is 12 residues long. The germline gives CDR1 MNHEY, CDR2 SVGEGT. CDR3 in amino acids: CASSFRHQPQHF. DNA for the CDR3: TGTGCCAGCAGTTTCCGACATCAGCCCCAGCATTTT.

This clone was observed many times. The V and J genes are TRBV13 and TRBJ2-2; 8 bases line up with TRBD1. Trimming removed 4 bases from V and 4 bases from J; junction bases left unmatched: 8. Per the germline V gene, CDR1 is PRHDT and CDR2 is FYEKMQ (reference sequence). The CDR3 contains 16 residues. The CDR3 coding sequence is TGTGCCAGCAGCTCCGCCGGGACAGGCGGCACCGGGGAGCTGTTTTTT. It encodes CASSSAGTGGTGELFF.

The sample holds one count of this clone. The V gene is TRBV7-2, the J gene TRBJ2-5; D gene unclear. V was shortened by 3 bases and J by 5 bases, with 10 bases between the two germline ends. The CDR3 is 13 residues long. Germline CDR1 SGHTA, CDR2 FQGNSA. The CDR3 bases are TGTGCCAGCAGCTTCCGCCTTACTGAGACCCAGTACTTC. This sequence encodes CASSFRLTETQYF.

This sequence joins TRBV9 and TRBJ2-7; 10 bases are a match to TRBD1. CDR3 size: 14 residues. V shed 2 bases and J 3 bases; nucleotides not matched to a gene: 2. Germline CDR1 reads SGDLS; CDR2 reads YYNGEE. The CDR3 here is CASSVDRGDYEQYF. As DNA, the CDR3 is TGTGCCAGCAGCGTGGACAGGGGGGACTACGAGCAGTACTTC. The full variable domain, rest sourced from reference TRBV9 and TRBJ2-7, is DSGVTQTPKHLITATGQRVTLRCSPRSGDLSVYWYQQSLDQGLQFLIQYYNGEERAKGNILERFSAQQFPDLHSELNLSSLELGDSALYFCASSVDRGDYEQYFGPGTRLTVT.

The J gene is TRBJ1-5, the V gene TRBV7-2; no reliable D call. Germline V lookup: CDR1 SGHTA, CDR2 FQGNSA. The CDR3 spans 15 residues. The V end was cut by 3 bases, the J end by 5 bases, with 14 bases between. CDR3 nucleotide sequence: TGTGCCAGCAGCTTGGAGGGAGGGAGGGATCAGCCCCAGCATTTT. It codes for CASSLEGGRDQPQHF.

The chain recombines TRBV3-1 (or the pseudogene TRBV3-2) with TRBJ2-7; D perhaps matches TRBD2 (5 bases). The V gene's germline CDR1 is LGHDT and CDR2 YNNKEL (reference sequence). Trimming cost V 6 bases and J 6 bases, with 15 bases left between them. CDR3 size: 13 residues. CDR3: CASSTILVGEQYF. The CDR3, as DNA: TGTGCCAGCAGTACTATACTAGTAGGCGAGCAGTACTTC.

The chain recombines TRBV5-1 with TRBJ2-7, with D hard to call. The CDR3 consists of 14 residues. The ends were cut back, 4 bases at V and 7 bases at J, with 18 bases in the middle. Germline V gives CDR1 SGHRS, CDR2 YFSETQ. The CDR3 loop reads CASSTNTDAGEQYF. The CDR3 bases are TGCGCCAGCAGCACGAATACTGACGCTGGAGAGCAGTACTTC.

This chain uses TRBV7-9 with TRBJ1-2; D might be TRBD1 (5 bases). Germline V lookup: CDR1 SEHNR, CDR2 FQNEAQ (reference sequence). V was pared by 6 bases and J by 2 bases, with 10 bases between. The CDR3 is 13 amino acids. The CDR3 coding sequence is TGTGCCAGCAGTCATGGGGCGAACTATGGCTACACCTTC. Translation gives CASSHGANYGYTF.

This rearrangement joins TRBV10-3 to TRBJ2-7, with D perhaps matching TRBD1 (5 bases). V was cut by 0 bases and J by 2 bases, with 8 bases left in between. Germline assignment: CDR1 ENHRY and CDR2 SYGVKD. CDR3 length: 14 amino acids. This CDR3 reads CAISESGAPYEQYF. CDR3 nucleotides: TGTGCCATCAGTGAGTCTGGGGCTCCCTACGAGCAGTACTTC.

V usage is TRBV24-1 and J usage is TRBJ1-5; 9 nucleotides match TRBD1. The CDR3 runs to 15 residues. Germline trimming cut 3 bases from V and 9 bases from J; bases unmatched to any gene: 8. Germline V gives CDR1 KGHDR, CDR2 SFDVKD. The CDR3 protein is CATSDHTGGQGPQHF. The CDR3 bases are TGTGCCACCAGTGATCATACAGGGGGCCAAGGGCCCCAGCATTTT.

The J gene is TRBJ2-1, the V gene TRBV4-2, with a weak D call TRBD2 (5 bases). The CDR3 runs 16 residues. Germline CDR1 and CDR2: LGHNA and YNFKEQ. V lost 0 bases and J lost 4, with 13 bases in between. The CDR3 bases are TGTGCCAGCAGCCAAGAGGGCGGAGGACCTTACAATGAGCAGTTCTTC. It translates to CASSQEGGGPYNEQFF.

J is TRBJ1-1 and V is TRBV15; TRBD1 aligns across 11 bases. The germline V gene encodes CDR1 LNHNV and CDR2 YYDKDF (reference sequence). This CDR3 has 15 amino acids. V lost 6 bases and J lost 10; bases outside the gene matches: 13. DNA for the CDR3: TGTGCCACCAGTCCTGCCGGGACAGGGGGACGGGGAGCTTTCTTT. This translates into CATSPAGTGGRGAFF.

The V gene is TRBV18, the J gene TRBJ2-6; TRBD1 agrees at 7 bases. CDR3 length: 17 amino acids. From germline, CDR1 is KGHSH and CDR2 LQKENI. Trimming at V came to 2 bases and at J to 1 base, leaving 5 bases not matched to a gene. CDR3 loop: CASSPRDSLSGANVLTF. The CDR3 DNA is TGTGCCAGCTCACCAAGGGACAGCCTTTCTGGGGCCAACGTCCTGACTTTC.

V gene TRBV3-1 (or the pseudogene TRBV3-2) combines with J gene TRBJ2-7, with D perhaps matching TRBD1 (5 bases). The V end was cut by 4 bases, the J end by 2 bases, with 9 bases between. CDR1 is LGHDT and CDR2 is YNNKEL in the germline V gene (reference sequence). This CDR3 spans 13 amino acids. Written as DNA, the CDR3 is TGTGCCAGCAGCCTAGACAGACCCTACGAGCAGTACTTC. Translating it yields CASSLDRPYEQYF.

The gene calls are TRBV30 and TRBJ1-1; possible D gene TRBD1, 5 bases. This CDR3 contains 14 residues. V lost 2 bases, J lost 7 bases, and 17 bases lay in between. From germline, CDR1 is GTSNPN and CDR2 SVGIG (reference sequence). The CDR3 nucleotides read TGTGCCTGGAGTCCCTTCGGTATGGGGCGTGAAGCTTTCTTT. Translating it yields CAWSPFGMGREAFF.